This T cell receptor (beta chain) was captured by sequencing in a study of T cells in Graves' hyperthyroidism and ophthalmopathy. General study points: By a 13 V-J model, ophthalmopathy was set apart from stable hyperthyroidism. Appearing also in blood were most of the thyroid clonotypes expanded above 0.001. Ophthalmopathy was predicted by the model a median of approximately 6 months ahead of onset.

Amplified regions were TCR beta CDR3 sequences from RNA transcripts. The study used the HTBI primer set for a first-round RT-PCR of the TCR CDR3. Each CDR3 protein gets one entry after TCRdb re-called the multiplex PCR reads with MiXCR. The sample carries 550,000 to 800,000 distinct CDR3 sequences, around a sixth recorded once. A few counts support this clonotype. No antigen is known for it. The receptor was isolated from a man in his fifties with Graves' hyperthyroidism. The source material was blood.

The CDR3 spells CASSFGQGGNEQYF. In DNA form, the CDR3 reads TGTGCCAGCAGTTTCGGACAGGGTGGCAACGAGCAGTACTTC. The rearrangement joins TRBV28 to TRBJ2-7, with 8 bases aligning to TRBD1. V gave up 3 bases and J gave up 5 bases; unmatched junction bases: 6. CDR1 and CDR2 from the germline V gene are MDHEN and SYDVKM. There are 14 residues in the CDR3.